One and the same sample provided the 18 T cell receptor beta chains below, sequenced in a study of Ad26.COV2.S vaccination and SARS-CoV-2 variants. Sequencing was performed with immunoSEQ multiplex PCR; in TCRdb, only in-frame clones are kept and a portion is missing. The table lists some 390,000 clones, around 89% of them singletons. This sample's treatment: 19 received Ad26.COV2.S at low or high dose, single or two shots; 5 received placebo; per-sample allocation not given. The study sampled participants on day 63 after the first vaccine or placebo injection. The sequencing here drew on peripheral blood, taken in a trial of Ad26.COV2.S vaccine versus placebo. The receptors come from a person aged 18-60 years who received the Ad26.COV2.S COVID-19 vaccine or a placebo.

The chain couples TRBV18 to TRBJ2-7; 7 nucleotides line up with TRBD1. J was trimmed by 4 bases and V by 3 bases; bases with no gene match: 3. Germline CDR1 reads KGHSH; CDR2 reads LQKENI. The CDR3 length is 13 residues. In nucleotides, the CDR3 is TGTGCCAGCTCACCGGCAGGGGGATACGAGCAGTACTTC. This codes for CASSPAGGYEQYF.

The rearrangement joins TRBV9 to TRBJ2-1; D unclear. With 0 bases removed from V and 1 base from J, the gap between germline ends came to 8 bases. CDR3 length: 15 amino acids. Looked up from germline, CDR1 is SGDLS and CDR2 is YYNGEE. The chain's CDR3 is CASSVAWGSYNEQFF. The CDR3 DNA reads TGTGCCAGCAGCGTAGCTTGGGGATCCTACAATGAGCAGTTCTTC.

The gene calls are TRBV28 and TRBJ2-5; D gene uncertain. The CDR3 is 12 residues long. In germline, CDR1 is MDHEN, CDR2 SYDVKM. The V end lost 1 base, the J end lost 5 bases, and 5 bases lay between the germline ends. CDR3 region: CASSLSGETQYF. The DNA of the CDR3 is TGTGCCAGCAGTTTATCCGGGGAGACCCAGTACTTC.

This sequence joins TRBV7-9 and TRBJ2-1; TRBD2 agrees at 7 bases. Germline V lookup: CDR1 SEHNR, CDR2 FQNEAQ (reference sequence). V gave up 5 bases and J gave up 0 bases; unmatched junction bases: 4. This CDR3 spans 15 amino acids. CDR3 bases: TGTGCCAGCAGCACTAGCGCCAACTCCTACAATGAGCAGTTCTTC. Translating gives CASSTSANSYNEQFF.

The V and J genes are TRBV14 and TRBJ2-5; D unclear. CDR1 is SGHDN and CDR2 is FVKESK in the germline V gene. V was clipped by 4 bases and J by 7 bases, with 16 bases between them. This CDR3 contains 14 residues. The CDR3 region has the DNA TGTGCCAGCAGCCTAAAACCGGCCCCGGGGACCCAGTACTTC. Protein sequence: CASSLKPAPGTQYF.

CDR3: CSVEGLAFSSYNEQFF. CDR3 coding DNA: TGCAGCGTTGAGGGACTAGCGTTTAGCTCCTACAATGAGCAGTTCTTC. The chain combines TRBV29-1 with TRBJ2-1; 10 bases map to TRBD2. After removal of 3 bases from V and 0 bases from J, the junction contained 5 bases not matched to a gene. There are 16 residues in the CDR3. Per the germline V gene, CDR1 is SQVTM and CDR2 is ANQGSEA.

The V gene is TRBV4-1, the J gene TRBJ2-1; TRBD2 agrees at 8 bases. Unmatched junction bases numbered 3, after V lost 0 bases and J lost 5 bases. The CDR3 extends over 15 amino acids. The germline gives CDR1 MGHRA, CDR2 YSYEKL. The CDR3 DNA follows: TGCGCCAGCAGCCAAGATTTGGGACTAGACAATGAGCAGTTCTTC. Translating it yields CASSQDLGLDNEQFF.

The chain carries TRBV15 and TRBJ2-5; 7 positions match TRBD2. This CDR3 comprises 15 residues. J was trimmed by 4 bases and V by 4 bases; bases with no gene match: 9. The V gene's germline CDR1 is LNHNV and CDR2 YYDKDF (reference sequence). As DNA, the CDR3 is TGTGCCACCAGCAAAGCGATCAGCGGGGCAGAGACCCAGTACTTC. Translating gives CATSKAISGAETQYF.

This clone was picked up one time. The rearrangement joins TRBV20-1 to TRBJ1-5; D perhaps matches TRBD1 (5 bases). Germline-derived CDR1 and CDR2 are DFQATT and SNEGSKA (reference sequence). V dropped 3 bases and J dropped 7 bases, with 13 bases sitting between them. The CDR3 contains 13 residues. The CDR3, as DNA: TGCAGTGCTAGTATGGGGGTTCGCCAGCCCCAGCATTTT. It translates to CSASMGVRQPQHF.

The rearrangement links TRBV7-2 to TRBJ2-7, with 8 bases matching TRBD1. The germline V gene has CDR1 SGHTA and CDR2 FQGNSA. The CDR3 has 16 amino acids. V was pared by 4 bases and J by 7 bases, with 15 bases of the junction left unmatched. DNA for the CDR3: TGTGCCAGCAGCTCTATCCGACAGGGGCCAAGGGGGGAGCAGTACTTC. Translated, it gives CASSSIRQGPRGEQYF.

This rearrangement joins TRBV24-1 to TRBJ1-5; D uncertain. Trimming removed 9 bases from V and 0 bases from J, with 14 bases in between. Germline CDR1 reads KGHDR; CDR2 reads SFDVKD. The CDR3 runs to 15 residues. The DNA of the CDR3 is TGTGCCACCTATGACCGGGCCCATAGCAATCAGCCCCAGCATTTT. It encodes CATYDRAHSNQPQHF.

This rearrangement joins TRBV30 to TRBJ1-3; D gene uncertain. V dropped 3 bases and J dropped 0 bases, with 15 bases sitting between them. The CDR3 has 16 amino acids. Germline V gene data show CDR1 as GTSNPN and CDR2 as SVGIG (reference sequence). The CDR3 bases are TGTGCCTGGAGAAGTTTAGGCATCGGCTCTGGAAACACCATATATTTT. Its protein is CAWRSLGIGSGNTIYF.

This chain joins TRBV10-2 and TRBJ2-3; TRBD1 agrees at 9 bases. The V segment lost 2 bases and the J segment 3 bases; nucleotides outside the gene matches: 3. Germline values: CDR1 WSHSY, CDR2 SAAADI. This CDR3 region has 15 residues. The CDR3 DNA sequence: TGCGCCAGCAGTGAGCCCGGGACAGGGACAGATACGCAGTATTTT. Translation: CASSEPGTGTDTQYF.

J is TRBJ2-5 and V is TRBV7-2, with no clear D. Trimming cost V 0 bases and J 1 base, with 9 bases left between them. The CDR3 runs to 15 residues. Germline assignment: CDR1 SGHTA and CDR2 FQGNSA. This CDR3 reads CASSLASQVQETQYF. The CDR3 nucleotides read TGTGCCAGCAGCTTAGCGAGCCAGGTCCAAGAGACCCAGTACTTC.

This clone showed up just once. The rearrangement uses TRBV12-3 or TRBV12-4 and TRBJ2-7; D gene ambiguous. With 1 base removed from V and 4 bases from J, the gap between germline ends came to 8 bases. There are 13 residues in the CDR3. As DNA, the CDR3 is TGTGCCAGCAGTTTAGAGGCCGGATACGAGCAGTACTTC. Protein sequence: CASSLEAGYEQYF.

The chain joins TRBV5-1 to TRBJ1-2; a possible D gene is TRBD1 (5 bases). CDR1 is SGHRS, CDR2 YFSETQ, per germline. The V end was cut by 0 bases, the J end by 8 bases, with 11 bases between. This CDR3 is built from 13 residues. Here the CDR3 DNA reads TGCGCCAGCAGCTTGGAAGCGGGGCGAGGCTACACCTTC. It is translated as CASSLEAGRGYTF.

The gene calls are TRBV6-5 and TRBJ1-1; 8 positions match TRBD1. V dropped 0 bases and J dropped 4; count of bases not matched to a gene: 7. Germline CDR1 and CDR2: MNHEY and SVGAGI. The CDR3 is made up of 16 amino acids. Here the CDR3 reads CASSYSAGGRTTEAFF. The CDR3 bases are TGTGCCAGCAGTTACTCGGCAGGGGGCAGGACCACTGAAGCTTTCTTT.

The chain carries TRBV2 and TRBJ2-1; 10 bases agree with TRBD2. The CDR3 length is 16 residues. The V gene's germline CDR1 is SNHLY and CDR2 FYNNEI. V was pared by 7 bases and J by 7 bases, with 13 bases of the junction left unmatched. The CDR3 bases are TGTGCCAGCAAATCCCTGCTAGCGGGAGTTTCGAATGAGCAGTTCTTC. Translating gives CASKSLLAGVSNEQFF.